This T cell receptor (beta chain) was captured in a study of vaccination effects on CD4 cells after COVID-19. Study-wide findings and caveats: Early post-infection timepoints were missing from the study, which also had few convalescent patients.

In its sample, this clone was seen once. Its antigen is unknown. V lost 2 bases, J lost 4 bases, and 4 bases lay in between. Per germline, CDR1 MGHRA and CDR2 YSYEKL. The CDR3 sequence is 12 residues long. The data were produced by immunoSEQ multiplex PCR, yet TCRdb's version contains in-frame clones alone and is incomplete. The sample holds about 46,000 clones; over 60% are singletons and the top ten take roughly 15%. After expansion with viral peptide pools in the ViraFEST assay, antigen-specific CD4+ T cells were sequenced. Cells that had been cultured for 10 days were the source of isolated CD4+ T cells. Vaccine administered to participants consisted of two doses of either BNT162b2 or mRNA-1273.

The TCR comes from a human donor who received a COVID-19 vaccine. The rearrangement uses TRBV4-1 and TRBJ2-3; D is undetermined. Sequences were derived from CD4+ T cells from PBMCs cultured with HCoV-OC43 spike peptides, sampled after COVID-19 vaccination. Subset denoted: HCoV-OC43 spike overlapping peptide pool stimulation. The CDR3 loop is CASSQNSDTQYF. The CDR3 nucleotides are TGCGCCAGCAGCCAAAACTCAGATACGCAGTATTTT.